The 4 T cell receptor beta chains below all came from one sample that was sequenced in a study of T-cell memory formation after mild COVID-19. TCRdb re-analysed the 5' RACE reads in MiXCR, keeping a single row per CDR3 protein. The sample lists roughly 340,000 distinct CDR3 sequences, around 15% occurring once. Sequenced input: PBMCs or a T cell subset sorted from them (not recorded which). The receptors come from a man younger than 30 who had mild COVID-19 (a few samples of this study predate the infection). Cell type and time point are not known.

There are a few counts of this clonotype. The rearrangement joins TRBV27 to TRBJ2-2; D is possibly TRBD1 or TRBD2 (5 bases each). V lost 5 bases, J lost 7 bases, and 23 bases lay in between. CDR1 is MNHEY, CDR2 SMNVEV, per germline (reference sequence). CDR3 length: 17 amino acids. CDR3 DNA sequence: TGTGCCAGCAGTCTGACAACGGGCGAGGGGCGAGTCGGGGAGCTGTTTTTT. Translated: CASSLTTGEGRVGELFF.

The chain joins TRBV20-1 to TRBJ1-3; D is uncertain. V lost 5 bases, J lost 2 bases, and 13 bases lay in between. Germline CDR1 reads DFQATT; CDR2 reads SNEGSKA (reference sequence). The CDR3 totals 14 residues. The CDR3 nucleotides are TGCAGTGCTGGGCCCGTATTGACTGGAAACACCATATATTTT. It translates to CSAGPVLTGNTIYF.

The chain has TRBV11-1 and TRBJ2-5, with 7 bases matching TRBD1. Germline CDR1 and CDR2: SGHAT and FQDESV (reference sequence). J lost 3 bases, V lost 4 bases, and 5 bases had no gene match. The length of the CDR3 is 14 residues. The CDR3 coding sequence is TGTGCCAGCAGCTCGATTGGGACAGAAGAGACCCAGTACTTC. Amino acid sequence: CASSSIGTEETQYF.

This clonotype was detected once. J is TRBJ2-1 and V is TRBV9; D may be TRBD2 (5 bases). V was pared by 0 bases and J by 0 bases, with 10 bases between. The CDR3 runs 16 residues. Per germline, CDR1 SGDLS and CDR2 YYNGEE. CDR3 amino acids: CASSVGTASSYNEQFF. The CDR3 nucleotides read TGTGCCAGCAGCGTAGGGACTGCCTCCTCCTACAATGAGCAGTTCTTC.